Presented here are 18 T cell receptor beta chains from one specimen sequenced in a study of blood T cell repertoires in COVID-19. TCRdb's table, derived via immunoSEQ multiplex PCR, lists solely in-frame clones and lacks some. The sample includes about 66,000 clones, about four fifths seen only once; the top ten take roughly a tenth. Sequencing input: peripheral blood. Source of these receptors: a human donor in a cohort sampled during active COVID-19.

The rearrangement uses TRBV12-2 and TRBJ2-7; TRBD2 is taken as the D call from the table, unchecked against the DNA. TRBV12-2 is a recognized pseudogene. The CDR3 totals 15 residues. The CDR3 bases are TGTGCAAGTCGCTTACCGGGATTGGCTACGCCTGAGCAGTACTTC. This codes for CASRLPGLATPEQYF.

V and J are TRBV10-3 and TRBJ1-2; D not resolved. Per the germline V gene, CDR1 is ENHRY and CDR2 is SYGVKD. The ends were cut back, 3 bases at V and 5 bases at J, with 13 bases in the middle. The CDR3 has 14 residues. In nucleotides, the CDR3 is TGTGCCATCAGTGAAAGTTATTTAACTTATGGCTACACCTTC. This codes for CAISESYLTYGYTF.

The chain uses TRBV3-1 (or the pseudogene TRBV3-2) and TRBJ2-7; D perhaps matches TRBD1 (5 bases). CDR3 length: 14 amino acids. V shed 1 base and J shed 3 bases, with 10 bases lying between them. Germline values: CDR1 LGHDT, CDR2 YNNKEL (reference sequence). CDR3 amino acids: CASSQGNRGYEQYF. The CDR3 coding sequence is TGTGCCAGCAGCCAAGGTAATAGGGGCTACGAGCAGTACTTC.

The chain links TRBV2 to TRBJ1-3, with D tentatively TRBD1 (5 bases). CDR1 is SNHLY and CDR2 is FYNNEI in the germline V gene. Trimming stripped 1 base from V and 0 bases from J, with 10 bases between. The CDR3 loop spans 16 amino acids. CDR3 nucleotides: TGTGCCAGCAGTGAAGGGGGACTGGGCTCTGGAAACACCATATATTTT. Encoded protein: CASSEGGLGSGNTIYF.

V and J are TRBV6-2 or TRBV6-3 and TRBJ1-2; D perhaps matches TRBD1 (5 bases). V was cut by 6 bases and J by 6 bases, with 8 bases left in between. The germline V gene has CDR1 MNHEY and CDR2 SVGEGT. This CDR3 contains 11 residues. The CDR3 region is CASSLRDGYTF. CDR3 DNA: TGTGCCAGCAGCCTCAGGGATGGCTACACCTTC.

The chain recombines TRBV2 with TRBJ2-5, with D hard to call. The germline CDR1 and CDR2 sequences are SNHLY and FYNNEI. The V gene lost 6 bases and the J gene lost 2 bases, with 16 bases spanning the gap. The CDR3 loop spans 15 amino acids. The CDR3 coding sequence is TGTGCCAGCAGCCCCGTTGGAGAACCGCAAGAGACCCAGTACTTC. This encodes CASSPVGEPQETQYF. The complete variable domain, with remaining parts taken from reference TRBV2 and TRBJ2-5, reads EPEVTQTPSHQVTQMGQEVILRCVPISNHLYFYWYRQILGQKVEFLVSFYNNEISEKSEIFDDQFSVERPDGSNFTLKIRSTKLEDSAMYFCASSPVGEPQETQYFGPGTRLLVL.

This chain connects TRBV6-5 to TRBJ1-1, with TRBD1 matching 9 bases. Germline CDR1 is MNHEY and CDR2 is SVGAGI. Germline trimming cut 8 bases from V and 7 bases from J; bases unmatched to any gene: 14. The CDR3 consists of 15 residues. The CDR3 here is CASQRGQGELIEAFF. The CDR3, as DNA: TGTGCCAGCCAGAGGGGACAGGGCGAGTTGATTGAAGCTTTCTTT.

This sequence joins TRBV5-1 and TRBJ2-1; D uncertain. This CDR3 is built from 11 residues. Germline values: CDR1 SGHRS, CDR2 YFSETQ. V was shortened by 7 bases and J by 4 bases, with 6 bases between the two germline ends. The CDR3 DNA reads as TGCGCCAGCGGAGTGTACAATGAGCAGTTCTTC. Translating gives CASGVYNEQFF.

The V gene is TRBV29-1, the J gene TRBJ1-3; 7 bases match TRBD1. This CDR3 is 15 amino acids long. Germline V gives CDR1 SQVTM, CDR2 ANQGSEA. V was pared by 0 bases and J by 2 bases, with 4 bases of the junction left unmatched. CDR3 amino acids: CSVEDTGDPGNTIYF. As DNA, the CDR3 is TGCAGCGTTGAAGATACAGGGGATCCTGGAAACACCATATATTTT.

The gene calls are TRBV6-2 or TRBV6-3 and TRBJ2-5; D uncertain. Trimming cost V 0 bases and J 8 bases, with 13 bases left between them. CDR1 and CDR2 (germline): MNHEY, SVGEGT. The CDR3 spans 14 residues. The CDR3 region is CASSYSSRVSTQYF. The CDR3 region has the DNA TGTGCCAGCAGTTACTCAAGTCGGGTGAGCACCCAGTACTTC.

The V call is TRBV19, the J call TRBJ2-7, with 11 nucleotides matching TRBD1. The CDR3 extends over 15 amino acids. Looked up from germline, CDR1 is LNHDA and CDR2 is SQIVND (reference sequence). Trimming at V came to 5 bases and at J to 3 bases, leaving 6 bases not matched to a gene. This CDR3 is CASSPRTGGVYEQYF. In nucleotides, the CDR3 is TGTGCCAGTAGTCCCCGGACAGGGGGCGTCTACGAGCAGTACTTC.

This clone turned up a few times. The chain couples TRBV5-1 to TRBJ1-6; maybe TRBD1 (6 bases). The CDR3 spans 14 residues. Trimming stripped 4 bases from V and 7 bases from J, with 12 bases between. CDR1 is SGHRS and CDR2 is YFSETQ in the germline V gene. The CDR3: CASSQGQQNSPLHF. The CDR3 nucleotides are TGCGCCAGCAGCCAGGGACAACAAAATTCACCCCTCCACTTT.

In DNA form, the CDR3 reads TGTGCCAGCAGTTTACAGGTCAGCTCCTACGAGCAGTACTTC. The encoded protein is CASSLQVSSYEQYF. This chain uses TRBV27 with TRBJ2-7; D call uncertain. V lost 2 bases and J lost 0, with 8 bases in between. CDR1 is MNHEY, CDR2 SMNVEV, per germline (reference sequence). CDR3 length: 14 residues.

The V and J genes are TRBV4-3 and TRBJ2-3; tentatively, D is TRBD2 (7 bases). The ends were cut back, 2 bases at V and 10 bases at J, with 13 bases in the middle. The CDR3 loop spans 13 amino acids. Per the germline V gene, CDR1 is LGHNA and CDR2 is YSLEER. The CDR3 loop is CASSQQRGGAQYF. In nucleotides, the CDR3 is TGCGCCAGCAGCCAACAAAGGGGGGGGGCGCAGTATTTT.

The DNA for the CDR3 is TGTGCCAGCAGTTACAGACAGGGCCAGGTTGCCGGCTACACCTTC. It translates to CASSYRQGQVAGYTF. This rearrangement joins TRBV6-2 or TRBV6-3 to TRBJ1-2; 7 nucleotides line up with TRBD1. Germline CDR1 reads MNHEY; CDR2 reads SVGEGT. The CDR3 runs 15 residues. V lost 2 bases, J lost 8 bases, and 11 bases stayed unmatched.

As DNA, the CDR3 is TGTGCCAGCAGCATCACAGGAAACTATGGCTACACCTTC. Protein sequence: CASSITGNYGYTF. This chain uses TRBV6-2 or TRBV6-3 with TRBJ1-2, with D tentatively TRBD1 (5 bases). The CDR3 contains 13 residues. CDR1 MNHEY and CDR2 SVGEGT come from the germline V gene. Deletions cut 6 bases from V and 2 bases from J, with 10 bases between.

The CDR3 loop is CSVEVRSGWSYTF. CDR3 DNA: TGCAGCGTTGAAGTACGGAGTGGCTGGAGCTACACCTTC. This chain joins TRBV29-1 and TRBJ1-2; D not certain. CDR1 is SQVTM and CDR2 is ANQGSEA in the germline V gene. CDR3 length: 13 residues. V was cut by 1 base and J by 9 bases, with 15 bases left in between.

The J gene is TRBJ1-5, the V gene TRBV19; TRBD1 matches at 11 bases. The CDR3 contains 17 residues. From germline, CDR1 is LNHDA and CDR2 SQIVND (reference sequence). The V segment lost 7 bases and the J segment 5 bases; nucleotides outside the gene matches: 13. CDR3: CASTIPPGQGGYQPQHF. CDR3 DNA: TGTGCCAGTACCATCCCACCGGGACAGGGGGGATATCAGCCCCAGCATTTT.